This T cell receptor beta chain emerged from a study of CD4 T cells in relation to SARS-CoV-2 and coronaviruses. Germline V gives CDR1 GTSNPN, CDR2 SVGIG (reference sequence). This CDR3 is 13 amino acids long. V dropped 3 bases and J dropped 11 bases, with 14 bases sitting between them. CD4+ T cells from unexposed donors were obtained before the COVID-19 pandemic (2011-2018). The cells were cultured for around ten days before CD4+ T cells were isolated. A word on this clone: The antigen is unknown.

Clones were read by immunoSEQ multiplex PCR, and TCRdb kept only the in-frame ones, dropping some. The data hold roughly 16,000 clones, with over 75% observed a single time. The chain couples TRBV30 to TRBJ1-6; the D is unclear. What was sequenced was CD4+ T cells from PBMCs, cultured in vitro. This receptor was identified in a human donor in good health. In nucleotides, the CDR3 is TGTGCCTGGAGATCAGGTATCAGGCCACCCCTCCACTTT. This encodes CAWRSGIRPPLHF.